This entry concerns a single T cell receptor (beta chain). There are 11 residues in the CDR3. CDR1 and CDR2 from the germline V gene are SEHNR and FQNEAQ (reference sequence). With 4 bases removed from V and 6 bases from J, the gap between germline ends came to 7 bases. Authors' data handling: Amplification from reference gene primers served as the basis for estimated nucleated cell counts. Repertoires were generated with immunoSEQ multiplex PCR, while TCRdb's copy carries only in-frame clones and drops some. For V, J and clone size, that table is used; D and trimming come from the DNA. The table includes around 100,000 clones, roughly 80% detected once. The sample belongs to a study of blood T cell repertoires in COVID-19. Study-level information: The United States, Italy and Spain supplied acute and convalescent COVID-19 samples.

This clonotype was sampled from a man in his sixties or seventies with acute or convalescent COVID-19. J is TRBJ2-7 and V is TRBV7-9, with TRBD1 as a possible D gene (5 bases). Sequenced: peripheral blood. This chain's CDR3 is CASSSQGEQYF. In nucleotides, the CDR3 is TGTGCCAGCAGCTCTCAGGGCGAGCAGTACTTC.